This T cell receptor (beta chain) was recorded in a study of T cells expressing NK-cell markers. As for the study in general: Seropositivity for HCMV was found in most of the eight sequenced donors, with one seronegative.

Study findings and constraints: NKG2C+ dominant clonotype frequencies in six donors were about 1.0-8% of CD8+ T cells.

As for this clonotype: Its target is unknown.

This CDR3 spans 16 amino acids. Germline V gene data show CDR1 as DFQATT and CDR2 as SNEGSKA (reference sequence). TCRdb reprocessed the 5' RACE reads, keeping one entry per CDR3 protein, no DNA. The specimen's table records 550,000 or so distinct CDR3 sequences. The rearrangement links TRBV20-1 to TRBJ2-6; absent DNA, TCRdb's TRBD1 call cannot be checked. The receptor was derived from a man younger than 35 in good health. Specimen: blood T cells: a sorted CD56 or NKG2C T cell subset, CD4+ or CD8+ T cells, or bulk PBMC T cells (not recorded which). The CDR3 spells CSVLDRTSSGANVLTF.